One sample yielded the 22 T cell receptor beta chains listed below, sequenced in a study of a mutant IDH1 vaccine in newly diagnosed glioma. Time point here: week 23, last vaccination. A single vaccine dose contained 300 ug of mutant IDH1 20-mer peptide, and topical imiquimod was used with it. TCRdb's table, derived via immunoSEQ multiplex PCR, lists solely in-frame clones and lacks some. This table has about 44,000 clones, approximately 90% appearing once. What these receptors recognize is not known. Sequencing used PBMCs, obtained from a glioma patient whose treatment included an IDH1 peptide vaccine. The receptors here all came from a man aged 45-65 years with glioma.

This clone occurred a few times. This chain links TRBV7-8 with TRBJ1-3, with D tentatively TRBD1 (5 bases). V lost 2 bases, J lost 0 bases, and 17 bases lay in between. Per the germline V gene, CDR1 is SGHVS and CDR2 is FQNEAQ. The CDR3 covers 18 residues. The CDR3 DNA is TGTGCCAGCAGCTTACGTTTCCAGGGTCTATTCTCTGGAAACACCATATATTTT. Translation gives CASSLRFQGLFSGNTIYF.

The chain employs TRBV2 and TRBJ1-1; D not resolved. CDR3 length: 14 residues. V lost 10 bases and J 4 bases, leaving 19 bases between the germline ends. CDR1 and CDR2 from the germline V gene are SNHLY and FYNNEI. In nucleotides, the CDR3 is TGTGCCACCTCACCCACTGAGCTTGGCACTGAAGCTTTCTTT. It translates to CATSPTELGTEAFF.

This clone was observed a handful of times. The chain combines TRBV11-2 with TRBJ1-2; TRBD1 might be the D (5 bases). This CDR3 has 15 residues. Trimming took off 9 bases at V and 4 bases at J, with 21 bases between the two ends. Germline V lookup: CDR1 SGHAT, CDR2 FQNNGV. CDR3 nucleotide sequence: TGTGCCAGTGCCTTCGACACAGACAGCAGCTATGGCTACACCTTC. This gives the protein CASAFDTDSSYGYTF.

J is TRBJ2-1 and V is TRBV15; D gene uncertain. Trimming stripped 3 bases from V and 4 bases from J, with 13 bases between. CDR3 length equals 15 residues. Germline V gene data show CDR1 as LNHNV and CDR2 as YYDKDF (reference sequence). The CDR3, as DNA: TGTGCCACCAGCAGGGACCAAGGGCTTTACAATGAGCAGTTCTTC. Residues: CATSRDQGLYNEQFF.

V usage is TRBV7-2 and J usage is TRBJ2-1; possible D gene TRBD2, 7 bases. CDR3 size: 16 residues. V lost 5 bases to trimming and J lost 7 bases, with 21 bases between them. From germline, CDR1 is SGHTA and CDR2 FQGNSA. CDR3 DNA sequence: TGTGCCAGCAGCCCCCAGGGGCGGGGGCTGGGAAATGAGCAGTTCTTC. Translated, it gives CASSPQGRGLGNEQFF.

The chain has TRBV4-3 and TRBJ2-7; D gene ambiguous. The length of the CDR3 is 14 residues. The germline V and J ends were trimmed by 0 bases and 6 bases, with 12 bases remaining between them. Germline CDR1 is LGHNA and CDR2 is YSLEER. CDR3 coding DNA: TGCGCCAGCAGCCAAGACCGGGCTCGAAGCGAGCAGTACTTC. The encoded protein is CASSQDRARSEQYF.

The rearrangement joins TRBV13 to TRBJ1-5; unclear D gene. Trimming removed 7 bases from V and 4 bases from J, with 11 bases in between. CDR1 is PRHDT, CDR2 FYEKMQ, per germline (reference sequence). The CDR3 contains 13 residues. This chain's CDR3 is CASTRGVNQPQHF. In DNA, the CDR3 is TGTGCCAGCACCCGTGGGGTGAATCAGCCCCAGCATTTT. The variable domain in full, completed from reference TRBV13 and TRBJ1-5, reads AAGVIQSPRHLIKEKRETATLKCYPIPRHDTVYWYQQGPGQDPQFLISFYEKMQSDKGSIPDRFSAQQFSDYHSELNMSSLELGDSALYFCASTRGVNQPQHFGDGTRLSIL.

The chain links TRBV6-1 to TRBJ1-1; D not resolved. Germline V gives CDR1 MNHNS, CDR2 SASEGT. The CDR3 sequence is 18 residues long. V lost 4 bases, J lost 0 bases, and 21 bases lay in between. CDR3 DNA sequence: TGTGCCAGCAGTGGCCCCCCGGAAGGCGGCCTTATGAACACTGAAGCTTTCTTT. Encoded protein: CASSGPPEGGLMNTEAFF.

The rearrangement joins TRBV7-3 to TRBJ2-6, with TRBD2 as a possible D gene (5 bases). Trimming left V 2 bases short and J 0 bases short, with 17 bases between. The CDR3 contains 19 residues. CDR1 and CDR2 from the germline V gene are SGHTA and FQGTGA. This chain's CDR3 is CASSLSWVRGDSGANVLTF. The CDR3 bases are TGTGCCAGCAGCTTATCTTGGGTCCGGGGAGACTCTGGGGCCAACGTCCTGACTTTC.

CDR3 sequence: CASSGGQGDSYEQYF. CDR3 coding DNA: TGTGCCAGCAGCGGGGGACAGGGGGATTCCTACGAGCAGTACTTC. The chain uses TRBV9 and TRBJ2-7; 11 bases align to TRBD1. Germline CDR1 SGDLS, CDR2 YYNGEE. The trim removed 3 bases at V and 1 base at J, leaving 3 bases unmatched. The CDR3 is 15 amino acids.

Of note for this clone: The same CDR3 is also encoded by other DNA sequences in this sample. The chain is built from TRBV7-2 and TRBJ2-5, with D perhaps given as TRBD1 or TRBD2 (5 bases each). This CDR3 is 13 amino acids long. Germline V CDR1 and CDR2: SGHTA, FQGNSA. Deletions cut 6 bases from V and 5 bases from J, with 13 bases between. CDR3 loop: CASSPGARETQYF. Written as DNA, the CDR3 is TGTGCCAGCAGTCCCGGGGCCAGGGAGACCCAGTACTTC. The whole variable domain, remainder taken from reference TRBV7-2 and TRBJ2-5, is GAGVSQSPSNKVTEKGKDVELRCDPISGHTALYWYRQSLGQGLEFLIYFQGNSAPDKSGLPSDRFSAERTGGSVSTLTIQRTQQEDSAVYLCASSPGARETQYFGPGTRLLVL.

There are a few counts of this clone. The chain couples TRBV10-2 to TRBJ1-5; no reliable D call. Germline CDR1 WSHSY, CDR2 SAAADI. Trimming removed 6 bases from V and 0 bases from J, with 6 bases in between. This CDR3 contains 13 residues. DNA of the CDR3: TGCGCCAGCAGAGATACTAGCAATCAGCCCCAGCATTTT. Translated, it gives CASRDTSNQPQHF.

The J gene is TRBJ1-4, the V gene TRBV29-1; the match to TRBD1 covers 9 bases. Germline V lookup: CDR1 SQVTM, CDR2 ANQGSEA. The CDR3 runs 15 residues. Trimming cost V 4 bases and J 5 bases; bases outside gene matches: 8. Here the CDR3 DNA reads TGCAGCGTTGCCAGGACAGGGGCGCCAAATGAAAAACTGTTTTTT. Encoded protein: CSVARTGAPNEKLFF.

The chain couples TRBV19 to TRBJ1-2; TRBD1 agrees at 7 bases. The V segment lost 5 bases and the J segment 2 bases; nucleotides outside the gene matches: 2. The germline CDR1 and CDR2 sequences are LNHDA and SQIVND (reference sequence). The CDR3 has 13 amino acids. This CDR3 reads CASSPGGNYGYTF. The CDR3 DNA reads TGTGCCAGTAGTCCAGGGGGGAACTATGGCTACACCTTC.

The CDR3 bases are TGCAGCGTTGACCCTGGGGGCAATCAGCCCCAGCATTTT. Its translation: CSVDPGGNQPQHF. The chain couples TRBV29-1 to TRBJ1-5; unclear D gene. The ends were cut back, 3 bases at V and 2 bases at J, with 8 bases in the middle. Germline CDR1 SQVTM, CDR2 ANQGSEA. The CDR3 covers 13 residues.

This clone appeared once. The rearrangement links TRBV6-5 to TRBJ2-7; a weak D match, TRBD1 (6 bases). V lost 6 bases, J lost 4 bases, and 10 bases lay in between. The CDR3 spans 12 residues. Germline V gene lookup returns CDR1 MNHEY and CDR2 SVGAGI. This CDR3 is CASRTTGYEQYF. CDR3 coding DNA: TGTGCCAGCAGAACGACAGGATACGAGCAGTACTTC.

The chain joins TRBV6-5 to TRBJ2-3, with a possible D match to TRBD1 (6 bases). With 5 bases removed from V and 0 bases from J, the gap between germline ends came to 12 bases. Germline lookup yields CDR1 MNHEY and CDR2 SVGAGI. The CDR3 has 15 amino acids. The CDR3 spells CASSLDSASTDTQYF. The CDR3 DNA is TGTGCCAGCAGTCTGGACAGCGCTAGCACAGATACGCAGTATTTT.

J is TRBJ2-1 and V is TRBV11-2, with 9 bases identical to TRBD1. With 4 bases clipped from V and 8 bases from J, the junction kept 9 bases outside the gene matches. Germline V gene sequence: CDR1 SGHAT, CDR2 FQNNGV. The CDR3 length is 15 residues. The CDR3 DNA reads TGTGCCAGCAGCTCCGGGACAGGGAAGGTTTATGAGCAGTTCTTC. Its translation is CASSSGTGKVYEQFF.

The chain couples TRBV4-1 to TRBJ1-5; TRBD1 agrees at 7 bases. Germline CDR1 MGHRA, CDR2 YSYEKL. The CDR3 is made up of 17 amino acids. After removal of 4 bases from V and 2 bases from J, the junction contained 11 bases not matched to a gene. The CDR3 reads CASSPNSGGTGNQPQHF. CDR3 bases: TGCGCCAGCAGCCCAAACTCAGGGGGGACAGGCAATCAGCCCCAGCATTTT.

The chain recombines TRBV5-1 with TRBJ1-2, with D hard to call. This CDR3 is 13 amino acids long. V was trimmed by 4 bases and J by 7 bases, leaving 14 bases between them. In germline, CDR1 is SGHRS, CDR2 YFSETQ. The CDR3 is CASSPEASIGYTF. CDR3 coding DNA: TGCGCCAGCAGCCCCGAGGCGAGCATTGGCTACACCTTC.

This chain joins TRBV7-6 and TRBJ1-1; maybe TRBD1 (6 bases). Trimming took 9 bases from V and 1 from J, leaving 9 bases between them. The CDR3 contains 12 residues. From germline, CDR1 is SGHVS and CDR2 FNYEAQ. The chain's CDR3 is CASQQGNTEAFF. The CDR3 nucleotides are TGTGCCAGTCAACAGGGGAACACTGAAGCTTTCTTT.

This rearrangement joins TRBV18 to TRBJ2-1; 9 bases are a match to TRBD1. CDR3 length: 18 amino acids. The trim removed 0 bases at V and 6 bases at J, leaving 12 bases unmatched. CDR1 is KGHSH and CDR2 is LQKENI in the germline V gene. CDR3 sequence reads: CASSPPGQGLIKGNEQFF. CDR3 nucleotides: TGTGCCAGCTCACCACCGGGACAGGGATTAATCAAGGGCAATGAGCAGTTCTTC.